The entry that follows covers one T cell receptor beta chain sequence. What antigen it recognizes has not been identified. Per-base qualities were not stored, and no clone one base away is much larger. These data come from a study of T cell responses to AZD1222 COVID-19 vaccine (dated by TCRdb to about 2021). At the level of the whole study: TCR sequencing was performed for 230 to 250 trial participants, of whom 207 were given two doses of AZD1222 and around 25 were given two doses of MenACWY control vaccine. Trial participants were enrolled into age subgroups of 18-55, 56-69 and 70-plus years, which contained about 150, 28 and 57 TCR-sequenced participants, respectively. Study-level results and caveats: Vaccine-associated CD4 TCRs spanned the whole spike protein, with dominant responses in regions 160-218 and 743-854. After two AZD1222 doses, both the breadth and the depth of spike-specific TCRs were significantly higher than at day 0 and than in MenACWY recipients. The 56-69-year group was small, and its depth increase did not reach significance, likely because of low power. Participants were mostly white British, with more females than males. The authors suggested clonal diversity may have been underestimated. Because no day 14 peak-response samples were available, the repertoires could be characterized only after the peak T cell response. Nearly half of unique spike-specific TCRs reportedly recognized epitopes outside regions mutated in the B.1.351 and B.1.1.7 variants. Only 5 to 7 AZD1222 recipients were SARS-CoV-2 seropositive at baseline, limiting conclusions about previously exposed vaccinees.

The time point tag for this specimen amounts to: about 28 days (+/-7) after the second vaccine dose. AZD1222 recipients given second doses at about 4 weeks or at about 12 weeks were pooled, since spike-specific TCR depth and breadth were not found to differ between the two schedules. Samples from vaccinated people were obtained from the UK trials COV001 and COV002, which included a single-blind randomized controlled phase 2/3 trial of AZD1222 (ChAdOx1 nCoV-19) in healthy adults. Trial participant PBMC samples were collected at day 0 and day 28 after the second dose for TCRbeta chain sequencing. V is reduced by 0 bases and J by 3 bases, leaving a spacing of 9 bases between them. The CDR3 goes from the cysteine to the phenylalanine over 15 residues. Only the CDR3 region is kept as DNA, spanning 45 bases read in frame from base 1. CDR1 is given as MDHEN and CDR2 as SYDVKM, both from the germline V gene.

The CDR3 regions of human TCRbeta chains were subjected to immunosequencing. The original pipeline was this. TCRs in the repertoires were matched against a reference library of SARS-CoV-2-specific TCRs that had been generated with the MIRA antigen-specificity platform. Breadth meant the fraction of unique TCRs that were SARS-CoV-2-associated, whereas depth meant the fraction of total T cells that were SARS-CoV-2-associated. Using the MIRA data, each spike-specific TCR was mapped to the spike region that the TCR reacts to and placed in a CD4 or CD8 class. Log10-transformed breadth and depth values were compared by one-way ANOVA with Sidak's multiple comparisons tests. TCRdb stores this immuneACCESS table with in-frame sequences only. Part of the clones is absent; in the studies checked, under half of the shortfall reflects unresolved V genes, and no reason is known for the rest. The V and J calls and clone size are taken from that table; D and trimming were inferred from the DNA. This sample has 45,000 or so clones in its table, and over 85% of those were observed once. The top ten clonotypes cover 1% to 1.3% of the sample.

The sequencing used peripheral blood, collected 28 days after the second AZD1222 dose. Rearrangement joined TRBV28 to TRBJ1-5, with no D gene named confidently. The clonotype comes from an adult who received the AZD1222 COVID-19 vaccine. The DNA sequence is TGTGCCAGCAGTTTATGGGGTCAGTTCAATCAGCCCCAGCATTTT. Its protein is CASSLWGQFNQPQHF.